The T cell receptor beta chain under discussion was sequenced for a study of cytomegalovirus exposure and HLA in healthy donors. Details on this clone: What it binds is unknown.

The study's findings and limits: Among donors in an Asian-associated ancestry cluster, a later analysis reportedly found fewer N-insertions than the approximately 700-donor mean. Later, TCR association rates were found to vary by HLA locus, highest for DRB1 and lowest for HLA-C. Some TCR beta chains (roughly 150 of them) were listed as cytomegalovirus-associated.

The PCR made use of 60 Vbeta and 13 Jbeta primers. Original handling: Later reanalysis found about 78 million unique TCR beta chains, approximately 11 million of them shared. Libraries were prepared by immunoSEQ multiplex PCR; TCRdb keeps only in-frame clonotypes and omits some of them. V and J calls and clone size are copied from that table; D and trimming were computed from the DNA. The sample comprises 200,000 or so clones, about 80% of which are singletons, and around 2.1% rests with the top ten. This CDR3 region has 17 residues. Trimming removed 5 bases from V and 6 bases from J, with 24 bases in between. The germline V gene has CDR1 SGHTA and CDR2 FQGTGA.

This chain uses TRBV7-3 with TRBJ2-3, with D tentatively TRBD2 (6 bases). This TCR was sampled from a woman in her late teens or twenties in good health and CMV-seropositive. Sequences were obtained from PBMCs. CDR3 region: CASSPLLGRGKEDTQYF. CDR3 in DNA: TGTGCCAGCAGCCCCCTGTTAGGGCGGGGCAAAGAGGATACGCAGTATTTT.